This passage covers 9 T cell receptor beta chains from one sample sequenced in a study of read filtering for tumor transcriptome and immune sequencing. The library was built from roughly 400 ng RNA with molecular barcoded adaptors for alpha/delta and beta/gamma chains. TCRdb called the reads again in MiXCR, with one record for every CDR3 protein. The sample shows fewer than 75,000 distinct CDR3 sequences, under 25% of them seen only once. The sequencing input was a population of CD138-negative cells sorted from bone marrow. Source of these receptors: a donor at least 40 years old with multiple myeloma.

This clonotype came up many times. The chain couples TRBV4-2 to TRBJ1-2; 9 positions agree with TRBD1. V gave up 5 bases and J gave up 1 base; unmatched junction bases: 5. In germline, CDR1 is LGHNA, CDR2 YNFKEQ. This CDR3 is built from 15 residues. Here the CDR3 DNA reads TGTGCCAGCAGCGCAAGGACAGGGGATAACTATGGCTACACCTTC. This sequence encodes CASSARTGDNYGYTF.

Concerning this clonotype: A much larger clone lies one base from this, so it may be a read error. The chain joins TRBV28 to TRBJ1-1; 9 bases map to TRBD1. The CDR3 covers 17 residues. Germline V gives CDR1 MDHEN, CDR2 SYDVKM. The J segment lost 7 bases and the V segment lost 6 bases, leaving 18 bases of the junction unmatched. This CDR3 reads CASSYKTGGWTLCEAFF. CDR3 sequence (DNA): TGTGCCAGCAGCTACAAGACAGGGGGTTGGACCTTATGTGAAGCTTTCTTT.

This clonotype was counted between two and nine times. CDR3 protein: CASSARWGSGSPLHF. The CDR3 DNA sequence: TGCGCCAGCAGCGCTAGGTGGGGGAGCGGCTCACCCCTCCACTTT. This rearrangement joins TRBV5-1 to TRBJ1-6; possibly TRBD1 for D (5 bases). The germline V and J ends were trimmed by 4 bases and 10 bases, with 18 bases remaining between them. The CDR3 spans 15 residues. From germline, CDR1 is SGHRS and CDR2 YFSETQ.

In the case of this clonotype: This may arise from a read error, as a much more abundant clone is one base away. The V call is TRBV6-1, the J call TRBJ2-5, with D possibly TRBD2 on 5 matching bases. Trimming took off 3 bases at V and 7 bases at J, with 12 bases between the two ends. Germline V gene sequence: CDR1 MNHNS, CDR2 SASEGT. The CDR3 loop spans 13 amino acids. The CDR3 sequence is CASSDEGSGTQYF. Written as DNA, the CDR3 is TGTGCCAGCAGTGATGAAGGGAGCGGGACCCAGTACTTC.

This clonotype was detected ten times or more. The chain has TRBV20-1 and TRBJ1-2, with D possibly matching TRBD1 (6 bases). Trimming cost V 1 base and J 2 bases, with 11 bases left between them. CDR1 and CDR2 from the germline V gene are DFQATT and SNEGSKA (reference sequence). The CDR3 is 14 residues long. CDR3 amino acids: CSARVPTGNYGYTF. Written as DNA, the CDR3 is TGCAGTGCTAGAGTTCCGACAGGCAACTATGGCTACACCTTC.

This clonotype was seen repeatedly, ten times or more. This rearrangement joins TRBV5-5 to TRBJ2-3; D perhaps matches TRBD1 (6 bases). In germline, CDR1 is SGHKS, CDR2 YYEKEE (reference sequence). There are 14 residues in the CDR3. V lost 5 bases and J lost 2, with 12 bases in between. CDR3: CASRRTVNTDTQYF. The CDR3 DNA follows: TGTGCCAGCAGACGGACAGTAAACACAGATACGCAGTATTTT.

The V call is TRBV5-6, the J call TRBJ2-1; TRBD2 matches at 9 bases. CDR1 and CDR2 from the germline V gene are SGHDT and YYEEEE. Losses at the gene ends were 1 base for V and 9 bases for J; bases not matched to a gene: 5. The CDR3 spans 14 residues. The CDR3 spells CASSLQRGVAEQFF. The CDR3 DNA is TGTGCCAGCAGCTTGCAGCGGGGGGTTGCTGAGCAGTTCTTC.

The rearrangement joins TRBV7-3 to TRBJ2-2; 7 positions agree with TRBD2. Trimming cost V 4 bases and J 0 bases; bases outside gene matches: 5. The CDR3 consists of 16 residues. Germline CDR1 reads SGHTA; CDR2 reads FQGTGA. In DNA, the CDR3 is TGTGCCAGCAGCTCGGATAGCGGGCCGAACACCGGGGAGCTGTTTTTT. Its protein is CASSSDSGPNTGELFF.

Worth noting for this clonotype: A much bigger clone sits one base away, suggesting this may be a read error. Lacking the conserved final phenylalanine or tryptophan, this CDR3 likely reflects a read error. The chain carries TRBV7-9 and TRBJ2-3, with no clear D. Per the germline V gene, CDR1 is SEHNR and CDR2 is FQNEAQ (reference sequence). V lost 5 bases and J lost 0, with 18 bases in between. The CDR3 spans 17 residues. CDR3 coding DNA: TGTGCCAGCAGCCCATCGGCATGGGCGGAAAGCACAGATACGCAGTATGTT. Residues: CASSPSAWAESTDTQYV.